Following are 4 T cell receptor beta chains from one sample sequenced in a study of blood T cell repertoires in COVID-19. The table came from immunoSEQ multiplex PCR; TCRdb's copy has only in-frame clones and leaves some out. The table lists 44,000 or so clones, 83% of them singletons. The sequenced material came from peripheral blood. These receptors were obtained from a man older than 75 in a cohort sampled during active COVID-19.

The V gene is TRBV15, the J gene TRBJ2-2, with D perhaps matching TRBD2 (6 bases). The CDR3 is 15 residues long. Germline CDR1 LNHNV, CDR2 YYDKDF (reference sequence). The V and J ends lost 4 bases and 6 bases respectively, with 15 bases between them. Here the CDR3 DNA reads TGTGCCACCAGCACCCGACGGACGGGAGCCGGGGAGCTGTTTTTT. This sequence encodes CATSTRRTGAGELFF.

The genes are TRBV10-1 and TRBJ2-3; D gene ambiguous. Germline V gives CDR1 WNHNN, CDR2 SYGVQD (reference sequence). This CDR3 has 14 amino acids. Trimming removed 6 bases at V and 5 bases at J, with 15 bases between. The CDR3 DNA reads TGCGCCAGCAGCCGCTGGGTGGGCCAAGATACGCAGTATTTT. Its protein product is CASSRWVGQDTQYF.

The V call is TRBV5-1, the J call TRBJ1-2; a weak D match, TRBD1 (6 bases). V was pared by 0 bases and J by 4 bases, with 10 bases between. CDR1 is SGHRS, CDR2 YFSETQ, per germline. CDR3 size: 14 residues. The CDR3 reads CASSLGGGSYGYTF. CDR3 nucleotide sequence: TGCGCCAGCAGCTTGGGAGGGGGAAGCTATGGCTACACCTTC.

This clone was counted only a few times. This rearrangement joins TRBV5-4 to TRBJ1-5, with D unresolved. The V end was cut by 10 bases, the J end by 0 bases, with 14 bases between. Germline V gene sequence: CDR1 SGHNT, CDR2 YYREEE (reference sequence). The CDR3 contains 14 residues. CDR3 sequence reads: CAYAATNSNQPQHF. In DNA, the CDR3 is TGTGCCTACGCGGCCACGAATAGCAATCAGCCCCAGCATTTT.